One and the same sample provided the 26 T cell receptor beta chains below, sequenced in a study of regulatory T cells in long-lasting Graves disease. Documented time point: newly diagnosed GD, antithyroid drugs for less than 3 months. From RNA extracted from PBMCs, the TCR library was made. Construction of the TCR beta libraries employed iRepertoire HTBI primers in conjunction with Arm-PCR of CDR3 regions. TCRdb re-analysed the multiplex PCR reads in MiXCR, keeping a single row per CDR3 protein. The sample has 440,000 or so distinct CDR3 sequences, about 16% seen once. These data were likewise used in another study, on T cells in Graves' hyperthyroidism and ophthalmopathy.

The sequences come from peripheral blood mononuclear cells (PBMCs), collected at new diagnosis, from a patient treated with antithyroid drugs. These receptors came from a woman in her 30s with Graves disease.

This clonotype was seen many times. The rearrangement joins TRBV12-3 or TRBV12-4 to TRBJ2-1, with 10 bases that match TRBD2. With V trimmed by 8 bases and J by 7 bases, 11 bases remained unmatched. The CDR3 extends over 15 amino acids. The CDR3: CASGPSGRGWNEQFF. The CDR3 bases are TGTGCCAGCGGACCGAGCGGGAGGGGGTGGAATGAGCAGTTCTTC.

This clonotype has ten or more counts. The chain has TRBV18 and TRBJ1-1; TRBD1 might be the D (5 bases). In germline, CDR1 is KGHSH, CDR2 LQKENI. The CDR3 sequence is 15 residues long. With 2 bases removed from V and 5 bases from J, the gap between germline ends came to 15 bases. CDR3 nucleotide sequence: TGTGCCAGCTCACCATGGGGCCAACTTGGGACTGAAGCTTTCTTT. Its translation: CASSPWGQLGTEAFF.

The sample holds many counts of this clonotype. This chain joins TRBV12-3 or TRBV12-4 and TRBJ2-2, with D perhaps matching TRBD1 or TRBD2 (5 bases each). This CDR3 contains 15 residues. V was trimmed by 1 base and J by 1 base, leaving 7 bases between them. Here the CDR3 reads CASSLDGGNTGELFF. The CDR3 region has the DNA TGTGCCAGCAGTTTAGATGGGGGGAACACCGGGGAGCTGTTTTTT.

This clonotype was counted only a few times. The chain is built from TRBV2 and TRBJ1-2; 7 nucleotides agree with TRBD1. V was clipped by 9 bases and J by 6 bases; unmatched bases: 7. CDR3 length equals 12 residues. CDR1 is SNHLY, CDR2 FYNNEI, per germline. This CDR3 is CARNAGGDGYTF. CDR3 nucleotides: TGTGCCAGGAATGCAGGGGGTGATGGCTACACCTTC.

The genes are TRBV5-5 and TRBJ2-2, with TRBD2 as a possible D gene (6 bases). Germline assignment: CDR1 SGHKS and CDR2 YYEKEE (reference sequence). The V gene lost 6 bases and the J gene lost 3 bases, with 9 bases spanning the gap. This CDR3 has 13 amino acids. DNA of the CDR3: TGTGCCAGCATTTGGGGGGACACCGGGGAGCTGTTTTTT. Translating it yields CASIWGDTGELFF.

Ten or more counts support this clonotype. The chain employs TRBV7-2 and TRBJ2-7; D call uncertain. The ends were cut back, 0 bases at V and 2 bases at J, with 17 bases in the middle. Germline values: CDR1 SGHTA, CDR2 FQGNSA. There are 17 residues in the CDR3. Here the CDR3 DNA reads TGTGCCAGCAGCTTAGCTCCCTTAGGCCGCATAACCTACGAGCAGTACTTC. The encoded protein is CASSLAPLGRITYEQYF.

This clonotype was recorded a few times. This rearrangement joins TRBV2 to TRBJ2-3; D is possibly TRBD1 (5 bases). Germline V gene sequence: CDR1 SNHLY, CDR2 FYNNEI. CDR3 size: 12 residues. Trimming removed 4 bases from V and 7 bases from J, with 9 bases in between. In DNA, the CDR3 is TGTGCCAGCAGTGGACAGCTAAATACGCAGTATTTT. Protein sequence: CASSGQLNTQYF.

This clonotype was found a few times. A much bigger clone sits one base away, suggesting this may be a read error. V gene TRBV11-2 combines with J gene TRBJ2-1; TRBD2 is a possible D gene (5 bases). Germline V CDR1 and CDR2: SGHAT, FQNNGV. The CDR3 consists of 13 residues. The CDR3 nucleotides are TGTGCCGGCAGCTTCGTTTTTGGGAGTGAGCAGTTCTTC. Amino acid sequence: CAGSFVFGSEQFF.

This clonotype was picked up many times. V and J are TRBV10-1 and TRBJ2-7; a weak D match, TRBD2 (6 bases). Trimming pared 0 bases from V and 3 bases from J, leaving 12 bases between. Per the germline V gene, CDR1 is WNHNN and CDR2 is SYGVQD (reference sequence). This CDR3 has 15 amino acids. The CDR3 is CASSESRYGGYEQYF. In DNA, the CDR3 is TGCGCCAGCAGTGAGTCCCGCTACGGGGGCTACGAGCAGTACTTC.

Many counts were recorded for this clonotype. The CDR3 sequence is CTLLGGRQMATDTQYF. For the CDR3, the DNA is TGCACCCTGCTAGGAGGGCGGCAGATGGCCACAGATACGCAGTATTTT. The chain combines TRBV20-1 with TRBJ2-3, with D tentatively TRBD2 (6 bases). The CDR3 is 16 residues long. Germline V gene lookup returns CDR1 DFQATT and CDR2 SNEGSKA (reference sequence).

This clonotype has a handful of counts. The rearrangement joins TRBV10-3 to TRBJ2-5; the D is unclear. This CDR3 has 15 amino acids. Deletions cut 0 bases from V and 2 bases from J, with 10 bases between. In germline, CDR1 is ENHRY, CDR2 SYGVKD. Written as DNA, the CDR3 is TGTGCCATCAGTGAGTCGCTGGAGACTCAAGAGACCCAGTACTTC. Translated, it gives CAISESLETQETQYF.

This chain links TRBV6-2 or TRBV6-3 with TRBJ1-3; 8 positions agree with TRBD1. The germline V gene has CDR1 MNHEY and CDR2 SVGEGT. This CDR3 region has 17 residues. J lost 0 bases, V lost 5 bases, and 9 bases had no gene match. As DNA, the CDR3 is TGTGCCAGCAGTGAAGTTCCAGGGGGCATCTCTGGAAACACCATATATTTT. This translates into CASSEVPGGISGNTIYF.

V is TRBV9 and J is TRBJ2-3; TRBD2 aligns across 7 bases. After removal of 1 base from V and 7 bases from J, the junction contained 9 bases not matched to a gene. The CDR3 totals 15 residues. Per germline, CDR1 SGDLS and CDR2 YYNGEE. The CDR3 here is CASSVNSGPSNTQYF. CDR3 nucleotides: TGTGCCAGCAGCGTAAATAGCGGGCCGTCAAATACGCAGTATTTT.

In the case of this clonotype: A much more abundant neighbour one base away suggests this may be a read error. This sequence joins TRBV12-3 or TRBV12-4 and TRBJ2-7, with 10 bases lining up with TRBD1. V gave up 6 bases and J gave up 10 bases; unmatched junction bases: 9. The CDR3 has 13 residues. The CDR3 region is CASSLGQGVDQYF. DNA for the CDR3: TGTGCCAGCAGCCTTGGACAGGGGGTCGATCAGTACTTC.

This clonotype occurred a few times. V usage is TRBV7-9 and J usage is TRBJ1-1; the D is unclear. The CDR3 runs to 13 residues. V lost 1 base and J lost 4, with 7 bases in between. Germline V lookup: CDR1 SEHNR, CDR2 FQNEAQ (reference sequence). The CDR3 spells CASSLEGSTEAFF. The CDR3 DNA sequence: TGTGCCAGCAGCTTAGAAGGGAGCACTGAAGCTTTCTTT.

This clonotype was detected only a few times. CDR3 loop: CASSQSPPGLAGEHEQYF. As DNA, the CDR3 is TGCGCCAGCAGCCAATCACCGCCGGGACTAGCGGGAGAGCACGAGCAGTACTTC. This chain connects TRBV4-1 to TRBJ2-7; 14 positions agree with TRBD2. The germline CDR1 and CDR2 sequences are MGHRA and YSYEKL. There are 18 residues in the CDR3. Trimming removed 2 bases from V and 5 bases from J; junction bases left unmatched: 11.

This clonotype has at least ten counts. V and J are TRBV12-3 or TRBV12-4 and TRBJ2-2; 7 bases line up with TRBD2. This CDR3 has 15 amino acids. The V gene end was trimmed by 5 bases and the J gene end by 1 base; junction bases not matched to a gene: 4. CDR3 amino acids: CASSPRGENTGELFF. CDR3 nucleotide sequence: TGTGCCAGCAGTCCCCGGGGGGAGAACACCGGGGAGCTGTTTTTT.

This chain joins TRBV2 and TRBJ1-1; D gene ambiguous. The germline V and J ends were trimmed by 3 bases and 10 bases, with 12 bases remaining between them. Per the germline V gene, CDR1 is SNHLY and CDR2 is FYNNEI. The length of the CDR3 is 12 residues. Here the CDR3 DNA reads TGTGCCAGCAGTGAGGTCAATCCCGGAGCTTTCTTT. Residues: CASSEVNPGAFF.

This clonotype was counted ten times or more. The chain couples TRBV27 to TRBJ2-2; D is possibly TRBD1 or TRBD2 (5 bases each). The CDR3 has 15 residues. Deletions cut 3 bases from V and 8 bases from J, with 16 bases between. CDR1 is MNHEY, CDR2 SMNVEV, per germline (reference sequence). The CDR3 sequence is CASSFLDSGGGELFF. CDR3 sequence (DNA): TGTGCCAGCAGTTTCCTCGACAGTGGGGGTGGGGAGCTGTTTTTT.

The V gene is TRBV7-2, the J gene TRBJ2-3; the match to TRBD2 covers 9 bases. This CDR3 is built from 15 residues. CDR1 and CDR2 from the germline V gene are SGHTA and FQGNSA. V dropped 5 bases and J dropped 4; count of bases not matched to a gene: 7. For the CDR3, the DNA is TGTGCCAGCAGCCCAGCGGGAGGAACCGCAGATACGCAGTATTTT. Protein sequence: CASSPAGGTADTQYF.

V usage is TRBV5-1 and J usage is TRBJ1-3, with TRBD1 matching 9 bases. The length of the CDR3 is 15 residues. V lost 2 bases, J lost 3 bases, and 3 bases stayed unmatched. Germline V gene lookup returns CDR1 SGHRS and CDR2 YFSETQ. The CDR3 DNA reads TGCGCCAGCAGCTTTGGGACAGGGAATGGAAACACCATATATTTT. The encoded protein is CASSFGTGNGNTIYF.

This clonotype was found many times. J is TRBJ2-1 and V is TRBV7-2, with D hard to call. Germline V CDR1 and CDR2: SGHTA, FQGNSA. The V and J ends lost 5 bases and 3 bases respectively, with 5 bases between them. CDR3 length: 12 amino acids. CDR3 DNA sequence: TGTGCCAGCAGCCAATTCTACAATGAGCAGTTCTTC. This gives the protein CASSQFYNEQFF.

This clonotype was seen many times. The chain employs TRBV7-8 and TRBJ2-5; D ambiguous. V shed 1 base and J shed 2 bases, with 2 bases lying between them. Germline V gives CDR1 SGHVS, CDR2 FQNEAQ. The CDR3 consists of 12 residues. For the CDR3, the DNA is TGTGCCAGCAGCTTAGAGCAAGAGACCCAGTACTTC. Its translation: CASSLEQETQYF.

As concerns this clonotype: One base away lies a much larger clone, so this may be a sequencing read error. The rearrangement uses TRBV14 and TRBJ2-7; D not certain. The CDR3 has 12 amino acids. Trimming pared 1 base from V and 3 bases from J, leaving 4 bases between. Per germline, CDR1 SGHDN and CDR2 FVKESK. CDR3 amino acids: CASSQVLYEQYF. For the CDR3, the DNA is TGTGCCAGCAGCCAAGTCCTCTACGAGCAGTACTTC.

The chain carries TRBV2 and TRBJ2-2, with D hard to call. Trimming stripped 0 bases from V and 7 bases from J, with 18 bases between. This CDR3 spans 17 amino acids. CDR1 is SNHLY and CDR2 is FYNNEI in the germline V gene. The CDR3 DNA sequence: TGTGCCAGCAGTGAAGCTGCGTCTTTAGGTTGGGGCGGGGAGCTGTTTTTT. It translates to CASSEAASLGWGGELFF.

This clonotype was recorded at least ten times. The J gene is TRBJ1-1, the V gene TRBV3-1; D may be TRBD1 (5 bases). The CDR3 spans 15 residues. V gave up 3 bases and J gave up 4 bases, with 15 bases separating them. In germline, CDR1 is LGHDT, CDR2 YNNKEL (reference sequence). CDR3 DNA: TGTGCCAGCAGCCAGGGATGGGGCCAGCCCACTGAAGCTTTCTTT. This translates into CASSQGWGQPTEAFF.